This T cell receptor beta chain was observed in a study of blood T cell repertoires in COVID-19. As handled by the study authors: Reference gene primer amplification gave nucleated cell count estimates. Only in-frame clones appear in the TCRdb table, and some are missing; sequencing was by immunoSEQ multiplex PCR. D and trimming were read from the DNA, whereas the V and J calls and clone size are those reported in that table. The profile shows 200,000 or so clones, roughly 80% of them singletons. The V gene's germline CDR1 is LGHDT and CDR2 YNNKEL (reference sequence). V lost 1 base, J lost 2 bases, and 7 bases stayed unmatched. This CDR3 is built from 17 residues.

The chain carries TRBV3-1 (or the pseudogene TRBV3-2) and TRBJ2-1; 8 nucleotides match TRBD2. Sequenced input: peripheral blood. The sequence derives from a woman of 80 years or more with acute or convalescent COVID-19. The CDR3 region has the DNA TGTGCCAGCAGCCAAGGGCGAGCGGGAGTAACCTACAATGAGCAGTTCTTC. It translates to CASSQGRAGVTYNEQFF.